This T cell receptor beta chain was found in a study of PD-1 blockade in mismatch repair-deficient tumors (dated by TCRdb to the late 2010s). At the level of the whole study: The trial enrolled fewer than 90 consecutive patients with 12 mismatch repair-deficient cancer types between late 2013 and September 2016, all previously treated and progressing. Deep sequencing of TCR CDR3 regions was used to track tumor-associated T cell clones in peripheral blood of patients responding to PD-1 blockade.

To prepare the library, the immunoSEQ multiplex PCR assay was applied. TCRdb took over this immuneACCESS table, retaining in-frame rearrangements with V and J assigned. Such tables are incomplete; in checked studies, under half of the missing clones stem from an unresolved V gene, and the remainder is unexplained. The sample yields 25,000 to 30,000 clones; less than 85% were counted once. 2.5% to 3% of the sample is held by the ten biggest clonotypes. The research as a whole found: Tumor-resident clones, often undetectable in blood before treatment, expanded rapidly after pembrolizumab and then contracted, generally before radiologic responses.

Relative to germline, V is 6 bases shorter and J is 5 bases shorter, with 23 bases between their ends. Taken from cysteine to phenylalanine, the CDR3 has 16 residues. Only the CDR3 portion is preserved as DNA: 48 bases, with reading frame beginning at the first base. Sequences SNHLY (CDR1) and FYNNEI (CDR2) are obtained from the germline V gene. Taken with the paper, the label for time point translates to: peripheral blood before pembrolizumab. For each enrolled patient, mismatch repair deficiency was established using either polymerase chain reaction or immunohistochemistry. A few patients who responded to pembrolizumab therapy underwent TCR sequencing. The phase II trial prospectively tested pembrolizumab PD-1 blockade in advanced mismatch repair-deficient cancers regardless of tissue of origin. Serial peripheral blood T cell samples were collected before and at multiple times after starting PD-1 blockade. Blood sampling time points were reported as weeks after the first dose of pembrolizumab.

A word on this clone: No antigen is known for it. Per-nucleotide qualities are absent, and no much larger clonotype sits a single base away.

The sample here was PBMCs, taken before pembrolizumab treatment. This clonotype was obtained from an adult with mismatch repair-deficient cancer. The chain is made from TRBV2 and TRBJ2-7, and the D gene may be TRBD1, 6 bases matching. The DNA sequence is TGTGCCAGCAGGTACCCGCCGGGACGGACAGAACACGAGCAGTACTTC. It translates to CASRYPPGRTEHEQYF.